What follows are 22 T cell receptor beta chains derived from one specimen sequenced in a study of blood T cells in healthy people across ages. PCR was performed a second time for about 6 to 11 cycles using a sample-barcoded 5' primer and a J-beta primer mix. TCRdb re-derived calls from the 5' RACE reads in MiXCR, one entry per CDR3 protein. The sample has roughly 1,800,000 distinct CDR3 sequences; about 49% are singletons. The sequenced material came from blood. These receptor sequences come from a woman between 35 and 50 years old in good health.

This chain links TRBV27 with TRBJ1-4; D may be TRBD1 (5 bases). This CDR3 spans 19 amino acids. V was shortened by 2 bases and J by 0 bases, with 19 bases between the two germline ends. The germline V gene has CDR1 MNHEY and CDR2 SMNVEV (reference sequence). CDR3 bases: TGTGCCAGCAGTTTACGCCCGCCAGGGATCGGGGCAACTAATGAAAAACTGTTTTTT. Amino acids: CASSLRPPGIGATNEKLFF.

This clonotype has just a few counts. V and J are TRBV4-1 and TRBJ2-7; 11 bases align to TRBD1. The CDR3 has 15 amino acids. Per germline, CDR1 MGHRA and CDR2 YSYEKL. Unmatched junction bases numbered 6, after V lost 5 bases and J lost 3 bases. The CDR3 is CASSEGQGGGYEQYF. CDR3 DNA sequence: TGCGCCAGCAGCGAGGGACAGGGGGGGGGCTACGAGCAGTACTTC.

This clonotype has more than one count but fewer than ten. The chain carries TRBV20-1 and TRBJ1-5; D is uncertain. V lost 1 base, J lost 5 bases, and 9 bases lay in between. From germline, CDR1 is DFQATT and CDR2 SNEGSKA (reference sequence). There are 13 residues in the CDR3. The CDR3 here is CSARGQAYQPQHF. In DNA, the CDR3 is TGCAGTGCTAGAGGGCAAGCCTATCAGCCCCAGCATTTT.

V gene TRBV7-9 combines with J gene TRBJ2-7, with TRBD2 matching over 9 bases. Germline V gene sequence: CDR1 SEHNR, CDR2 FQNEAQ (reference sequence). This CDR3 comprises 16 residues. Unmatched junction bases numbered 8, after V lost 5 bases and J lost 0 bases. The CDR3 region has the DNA TGTGCCAGCAGCGATAGACTAGCGGCAAGCTCCTACGAGCAGTACTTC. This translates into CASSDRLAASSYEQYF.

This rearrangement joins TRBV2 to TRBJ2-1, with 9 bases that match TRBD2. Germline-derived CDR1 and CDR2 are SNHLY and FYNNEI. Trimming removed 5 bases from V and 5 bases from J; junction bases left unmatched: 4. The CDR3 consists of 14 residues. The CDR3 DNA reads TGTGCCAGCAGTAAGGGACTAGCACACAATGAGCAGTTCTTC. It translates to CASSKGLAHNEQFF.

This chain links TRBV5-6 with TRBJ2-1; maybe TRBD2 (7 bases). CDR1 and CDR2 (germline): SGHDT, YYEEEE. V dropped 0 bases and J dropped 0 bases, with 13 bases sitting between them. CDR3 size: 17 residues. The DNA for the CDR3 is TGTGCCAGCAGCTTGGGTGCGGGGGCGAGCTCCTACAATGAGCAGTTCTTC. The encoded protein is CASSLGAGASSYNEQFF. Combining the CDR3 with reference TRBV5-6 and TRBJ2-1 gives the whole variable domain DAGVTQSPTHLIKTRGQQVTLRCSPKSGHDTVSWYQQALGQGPQFIFQYYEEEERQRGNFPDRFSGHQFPNYSSELNVNALLLGDSALYLCASSLGAGASSYNEQFFGPGTRLTVL.

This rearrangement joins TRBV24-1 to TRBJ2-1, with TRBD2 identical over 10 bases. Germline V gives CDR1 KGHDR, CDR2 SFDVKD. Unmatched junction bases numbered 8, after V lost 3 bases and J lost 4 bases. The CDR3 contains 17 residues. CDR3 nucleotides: TGTGCCACCAGTGATCCGAGAGCGGGGGGGCGGTACAATGAGCAGTTCTTC. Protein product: CATSDPRAGGRYNEQFF.

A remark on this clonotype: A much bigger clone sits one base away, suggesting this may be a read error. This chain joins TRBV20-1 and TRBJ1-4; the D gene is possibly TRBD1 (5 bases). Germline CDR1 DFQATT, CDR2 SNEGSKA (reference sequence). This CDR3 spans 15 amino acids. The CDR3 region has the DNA TGCAGTACTAGGAACAGGCTGAGAACTAATGAAAAACTGTTTTTT. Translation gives CSTRNRLRTNEKLFF.

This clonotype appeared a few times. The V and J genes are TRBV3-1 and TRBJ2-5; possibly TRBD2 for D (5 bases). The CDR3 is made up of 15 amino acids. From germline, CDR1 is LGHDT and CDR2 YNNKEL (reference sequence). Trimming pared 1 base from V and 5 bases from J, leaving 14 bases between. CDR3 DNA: TGTGCCAGCAGCCAAGGAACGACGCGAGGGGAGACCCAGTACTTC. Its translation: CASSQGTTRGETQYF.

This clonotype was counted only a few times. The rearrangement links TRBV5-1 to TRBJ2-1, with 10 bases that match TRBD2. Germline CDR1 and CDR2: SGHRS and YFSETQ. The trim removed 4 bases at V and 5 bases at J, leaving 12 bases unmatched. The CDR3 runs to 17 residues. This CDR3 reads CASSHRLTSGVNNEQFF. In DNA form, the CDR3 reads TGCGCCAGCAGCCACCGGTTAACTAGCGGGGTGAACAATGAGCAGTTCTTC.

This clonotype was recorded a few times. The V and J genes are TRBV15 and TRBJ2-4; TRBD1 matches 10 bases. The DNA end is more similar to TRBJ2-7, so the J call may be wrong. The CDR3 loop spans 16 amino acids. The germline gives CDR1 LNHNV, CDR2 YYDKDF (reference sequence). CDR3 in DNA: TGTGCCACCAGCAGAGGCGGACAGGGGGAATTATACGAGCAGTACTTC. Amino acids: CATSRGGQGELYEQYF.

The CDR3 nucleotides are TGTGCCAGCAGCATAGCAAACTGGGGCACTGAAGCTTTCTTT. It translates to CASSIANWGTEAFF. The V and J genes are TRBV6-5 and TRBJ1-1, with no clear D. CDR1 MNHEY and CDR2 SVGAGI come from the germline V gene. The CDR3 spans 14 residues. Trimming took 6 bases from V and 4 from J, leaving 15 bases between them.

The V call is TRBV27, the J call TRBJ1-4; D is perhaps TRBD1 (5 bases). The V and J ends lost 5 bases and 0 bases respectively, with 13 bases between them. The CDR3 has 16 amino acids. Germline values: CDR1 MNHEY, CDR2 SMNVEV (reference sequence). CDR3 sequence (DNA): TGTGCCAGCAGTGATCCCCGGGGCCCAACTAATGAAAAACTGTTTTTT. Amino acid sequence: CASSDPRGPTNEKLFF.

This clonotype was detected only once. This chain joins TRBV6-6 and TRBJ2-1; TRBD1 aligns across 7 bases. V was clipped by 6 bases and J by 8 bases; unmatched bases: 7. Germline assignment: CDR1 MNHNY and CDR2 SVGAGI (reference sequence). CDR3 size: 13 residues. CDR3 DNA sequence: TGTGCCAGCAGGCCCATGCAGGGGGATGAGCAGTTCTTC. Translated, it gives CASRPMQGDEQFF.

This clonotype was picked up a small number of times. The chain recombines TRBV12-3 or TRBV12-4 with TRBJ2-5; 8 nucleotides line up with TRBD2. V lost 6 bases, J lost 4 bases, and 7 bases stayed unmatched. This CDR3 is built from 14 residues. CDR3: CASRVSGGLETQYF. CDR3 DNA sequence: TGTGCCAGCAGAGTAAGCGGGGGCCTAGAGACCCAGTACTTC.

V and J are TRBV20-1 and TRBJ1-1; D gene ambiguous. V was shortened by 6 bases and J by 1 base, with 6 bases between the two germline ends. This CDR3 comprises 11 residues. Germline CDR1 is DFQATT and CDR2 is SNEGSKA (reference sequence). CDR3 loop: CSALANTEAFF. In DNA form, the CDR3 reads TGCAGTGCCCTGGCGAACACTGAAGCTTTCTTT.

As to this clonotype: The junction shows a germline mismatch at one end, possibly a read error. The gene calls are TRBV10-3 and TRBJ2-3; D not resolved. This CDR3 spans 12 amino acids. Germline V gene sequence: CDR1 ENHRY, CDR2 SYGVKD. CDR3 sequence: CAIGEWADTQYF. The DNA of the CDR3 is TGTGCCATCGGTGAGTGGGCAGATACGCAGTATTTT.

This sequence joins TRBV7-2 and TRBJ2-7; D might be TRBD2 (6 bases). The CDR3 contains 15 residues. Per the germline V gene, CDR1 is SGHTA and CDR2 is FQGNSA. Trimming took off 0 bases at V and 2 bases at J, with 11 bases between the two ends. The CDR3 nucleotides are TGTGCCAGCAGCTTAGCAACTAGCAGCCCCTACGAGCAGTACTTC. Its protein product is CASSLATSSPYEQYF.

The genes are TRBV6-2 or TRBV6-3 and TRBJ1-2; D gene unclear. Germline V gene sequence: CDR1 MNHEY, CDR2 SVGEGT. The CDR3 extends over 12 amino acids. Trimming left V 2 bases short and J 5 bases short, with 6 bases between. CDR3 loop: CASSYAPYGYTF. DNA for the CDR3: TGTGCCAGCAGTTACGCTCCTTATGGCTACACCTTC.

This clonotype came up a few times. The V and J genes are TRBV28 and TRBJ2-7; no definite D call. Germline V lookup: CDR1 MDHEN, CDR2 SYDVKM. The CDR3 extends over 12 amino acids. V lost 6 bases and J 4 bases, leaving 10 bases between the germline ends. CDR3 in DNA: TGTGCCAGCAGCTCCACAGAGTACGAGCAGTACTTC. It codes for CASSSTEYEQYF.

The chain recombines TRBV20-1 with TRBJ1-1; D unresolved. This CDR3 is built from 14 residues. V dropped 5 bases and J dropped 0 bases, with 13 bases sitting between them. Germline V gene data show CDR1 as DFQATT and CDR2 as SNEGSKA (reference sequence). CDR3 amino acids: CSAPEGRMNTEAFF. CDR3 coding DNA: TGCAGTGCTCCGGAAGGGCGGATGAACACTGAAGCTTTCTTT.

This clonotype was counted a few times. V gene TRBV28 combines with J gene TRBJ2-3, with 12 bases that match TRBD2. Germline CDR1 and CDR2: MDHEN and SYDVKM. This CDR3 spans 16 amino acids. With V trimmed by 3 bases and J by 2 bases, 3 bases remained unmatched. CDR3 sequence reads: CASSFLAGGITDTQYF. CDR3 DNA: TGTGCCAGCAGTTTCCTAGCGGGGGGGATCACAGATACGCAGTATTTT.